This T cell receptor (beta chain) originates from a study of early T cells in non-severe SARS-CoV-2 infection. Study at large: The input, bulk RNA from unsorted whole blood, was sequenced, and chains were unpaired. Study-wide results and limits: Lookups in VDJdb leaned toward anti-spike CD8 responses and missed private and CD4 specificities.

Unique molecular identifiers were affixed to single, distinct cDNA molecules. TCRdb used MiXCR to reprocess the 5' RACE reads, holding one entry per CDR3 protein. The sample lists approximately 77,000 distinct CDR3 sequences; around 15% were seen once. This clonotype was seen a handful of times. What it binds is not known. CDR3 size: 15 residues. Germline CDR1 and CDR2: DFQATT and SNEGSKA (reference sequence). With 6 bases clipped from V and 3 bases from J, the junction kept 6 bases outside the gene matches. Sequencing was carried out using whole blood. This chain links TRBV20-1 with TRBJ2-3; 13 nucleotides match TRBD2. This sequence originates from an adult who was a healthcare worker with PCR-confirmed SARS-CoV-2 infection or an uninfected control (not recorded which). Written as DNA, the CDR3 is TGCAGTGCCAGACTAGCGGGGGGCCGGACAGATACGCAGTATTTT. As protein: CSARLAGGRTDTQYF.